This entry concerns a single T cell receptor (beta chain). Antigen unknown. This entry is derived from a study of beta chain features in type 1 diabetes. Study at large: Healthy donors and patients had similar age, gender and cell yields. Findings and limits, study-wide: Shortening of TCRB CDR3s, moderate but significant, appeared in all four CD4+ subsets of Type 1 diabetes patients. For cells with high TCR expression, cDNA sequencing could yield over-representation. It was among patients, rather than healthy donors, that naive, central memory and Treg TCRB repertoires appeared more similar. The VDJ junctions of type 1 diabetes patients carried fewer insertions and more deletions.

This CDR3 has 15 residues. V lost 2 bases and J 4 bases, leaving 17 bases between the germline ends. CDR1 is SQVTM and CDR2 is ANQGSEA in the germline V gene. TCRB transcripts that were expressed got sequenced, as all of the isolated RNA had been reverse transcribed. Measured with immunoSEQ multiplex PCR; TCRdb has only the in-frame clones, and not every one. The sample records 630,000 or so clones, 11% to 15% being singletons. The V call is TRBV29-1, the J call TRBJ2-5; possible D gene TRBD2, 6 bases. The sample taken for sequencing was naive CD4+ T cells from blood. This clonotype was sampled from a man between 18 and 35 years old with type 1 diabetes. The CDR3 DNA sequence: TGCAGCGTTGAATCATGGGGGGTCAGAGGAGAGACCCAGTACTTC. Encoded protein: CSVESWGVRGETQYF.